This T cell receptor beta chain comes out of a study of T-cell memory formation after mild COVID-19. The TCR alpha and TCR beta cDNA libraries, bearing sample barcodes and UMIs, were generated by 5'RACE using constant-segment primers. TCRdb recomputed calls from the 5' RACE reads with MiXCR, one row per CDR3 protein. Of roughly 610,000 distinct CDR3 sequences listed, roughly 17% are singletons. In its sample, this clonotype was seen many times. The antigen remains unidentified. The CDR3 spans 17 residues. Germline CDR1 reads LGHNA; CDR2 reads YNFKEQ. Germline trimming cut 0 bases from V and 5 bases from J; bases unmatched to any gene: 7. Notes on the study in general: Pre-infection memory contained some responding clones, which suggested that cross-reactive memory had joined.

The specimen sequenced was PBMCs or a T cell subset sorted from them (not recorded which). This chain links TRBV4-2 with TRBJ2-3, with 11 bases that match TRBD2. This clonotype was sampled from an adult woman who had mild COVID-19 (a few samples of this study predate the infection). Cell type and time point are not known. The CDR3 DNA follows: TGTGCCAGCAGCCAAGAGTACCTAGCGGGGGGTAGAGATACGCAGTATTTT. This gives the protein CASSQEYLAGGRDTQYF.